This TCR beta chain derives from a study of cytomegalovirus exposure and HLA in healthy donors. V dropped 3 bases and J dropped 9; count of bases not matched to a gene: 2. This CDR3 is built from 12 residues. The germline V gene encodes CDR1 MDHEN and CDR2 SYDVKM. Produced via immunoSEQ multiplex PCR; TCRdb's table is partial and in-frame only. The sample lists 110,000 or so clones; approximately 86% were seen once. The sample holds one count of this clone. The antigen is undetermined. Broader study findings: Testing in vitro showed a few CMV-associated chains specific for CMV antigens. Subsequent analysis of the 100 to 150 validation repertoires found a tendency for first-cohort TCR clusters to co-occur.

Sequences were obtained from PBMCs. The chain uses TRBV28 and TRBJ2-1; 7 positions match TRBD2. This TCR derives from a woman aged 18 to 35 in good health and CMV-seropositive. This chain's CDR3 is CASSFPGGEQFF. CDR3 nucleotide sequence: TGTGCCAGCAGTTTTCCGGGGGGTGAGCAGTTCTTC.